One sample yielded the 15 T cell receptor beta chains listed below, sequenced in a study of CD8 T cells in ankylosing spondylitis. Findings and limits, study-wide: It appeared that ankylosing spondylitis blood was characterized by a TCR beta motif of several highly homologous variants.

No antigen has been identified for these receptors. From the 5' RACE reads, TCRdb called clonotypes with MiXCR, one entry per CDR3 protein. The repertoire holds 500,000 to 550,000 distinct CDR3 sequences, with 9.5% to 15% as singletons. Sequencing input: blood, either unsorted or a sorted T cell fraction (not recorded which). These receptors all stem from a male donor with ankylosing spondylitis.

The table lists this clonotype with many counts. This chain links TRBV5-1 with TRBJ1-1; 7 nucleotides agree with TRBD1. V gave up 4 bases and J gave up 1 base; unmatched junction bases: 7. Germline values: CDR1 SGHRS, CDR2 YFSETQ. The CDR3 has 15 amino acids. The CDR3 bases are TGCGCCAGCAGCCGTCCGGGACAGAAGAACACTGAAGCTTTCTTT. Its translation: CASSRPGQKNTEAFF.

Notes on this clonotype: Sequence at one end of the junction differs from germline and may be a read error. The rearrangement uses TRBV24-1 and TRBJ1-4, with D unclear. The CDR3 consists of 9 residues. Germline V CDR1 and CDR2: KGHDR, SFDVKD. This CDR3 is CATSEKLFF. The CDR3 nucleotides are TGTGCAACTAGTGAAAAACTGTTTTTT.

In its sample, this clonotype was seen many times. The chain carries TRBV4-2 and TRBJ2-1, with 7 nucleotides matching TRBD2. The CDR3 consists of 16 residues. The V gene's germline CDR1 is LGHNA and CDR2 YNFKEQ. After removal of 0 bases from V and 3 bases from J, the junction contained 5 bases not matched to a gene. As DNA, the CDR3 is TGTGCCAGCAGCCAAGAACCCACGGGAGGCTACAATGAGCAGTTCTTC. Translated: CASSQEPTGGYNEQFF.

This clonotype was seen repeatedly, ten times or more. The chain joins TRBV7-8 to TRBJ2-5; 8 nucleotides line up with TRBD2. V shed 5 bases and J 2 bases; nucleotides not matched to a gene: 7. CDR3 length equals 15 residues. Germline-derived CDR1 and CDR2 are SGHVS and FQNEAQ. The CDR3 DNA is TGTGCCAGCAGCCTATCTAGCGGGCCGCAAGAGACCCAGTACTTC. Protein product: CASSLSSGPQETQYF.

The genes are TRBV12-3 or TRBV12-4 and TRBJ2-5; possibly TRBD2 for D (5 bases). V was shortened by 5 bases and J by 5 bases, with 18 bases between the two germline ends. CDR3 length: 15 residues. The CDR3, as DNA: TGTGCCAGCAGTACCTGGCGAACTGGCGGGGAGACCCAGTACTTC. It specifies CASSTWRTGGETQYF.

The table lists this clonotype with a few counts. The V and J genes are TRBV5-1 and TRBJ1-5; a possible D gene is TRBD1 (5 bases). Per germline, CDR1 SGHRS and CDR2 YFSETQ. V was pared by 0 bases and J by 4 bases, with 11 bases between. The CDR3 contains 15 residues. CDR3 sequence (DNA): TGCGCCAGCAGCTTGGCAGGGCTGATTAATCAGCCCCAGCATTTT. Protein sequence: CASSLAGLINQPQHF.

This clonotype occurred a few times. This chain's CDR3 is CASRGGGESKTQYF. In DNA, the CDR3 is TGTGCCAGCAGGGGGGGTGGAGAATCGAAGACCCAGTACTTC. The chain employs TRBV12-3 or TRBV12-4 and TRBJ2-5; perhaps TRBD2 as D (6 bases). V lost 6 bases to trimming and J lost 6 bases, with 17 bases between them. The CDR3 totals 14 residues.

This clonotype has a handful of counts. The CDR3 spells CASSFPGGGDTQYF. CDR3 bases: TGTGCCAGCAGCTTCCCCGGAGGTGGGGATACGCAGTATTTT. V usage is TRBV7-2 and J usage is TRBJ2-3, with a tentative D call TRBD2 (5 bases). This CDR3 spans 14 amino acids. Germline CDR1 and CDR2: SGHTA and FQGNSA. Deletions cut 3 bases from V and 6 bases from J, with 13 bases between.

With respect to this clonotype: Mismatch with germline at one junction end may stem from a read error. V gene TRBV7-9 combines with J gene TRBJ2-7, with unresolved D. The CDR3 extends over 12 amino acids. The germline gives CDR1 SEHNR, CDR2 FQNEAQ (reference sequence). The CDR3 sequence: CSSARASYEQYF. CDR3 coding DNA: TGTTCCAGCGCTCGCGCTTCCTACGAGCAGTACTTC.

This sequence joins TRBV12-3 or TRBV12-4 and TRBJ2-2, with D possibly TRBD2 on 7 matching bases. V lost 6 bases, J lost 5 bases, and 19 bases lay in between. This CDR3 is 16 amino acids long. The CDR3 is CASSRGSGGSTGELFF. CDR3 DNA: TGTGCCAGCAGCCGGGGGTCGGGGGGCTCGACCGGGGAGCTGTTTTTT.

This chain joins TRBV12-3 or TRBV12-4 and TRBJ1-3; 7 bases are a match to TRBD1. The V segment lost 6 bases and the J segment 1 base; nucleotides outside the gene matches: 12. This CDR3 has 17 residues. The CDR3 region is CASRSSWTGASGNTIYF. The CDR3 DNA is TGTGCCAGCAGATCTAGTTGGACAGGCGCATCTGGAAACACCATATATTTT.

This clonotype was counted at least ten times. J is TRBJ2-7 and V is TRBV7-2; D not resolved. This CDR3 comprises 12 residues. Trimming removed 5 bases at V and 5 bases at J, with 10 bases between. From germline, CDR1 is SGHTA and CDR2 FQGNSA. CDR3 sequence: CASSQIYNEQYF. DNA of the CDR3: TGTGCCAGCAGCCAAATCTATAACGAGCAGTACTTC.

In its sample, this clonotype was seen a few times. V gene TRBV28 combines with J gene TRBJ1-4; D is ambiguous. The CDR3 totals 12 residues. Germline CDR1 MDHEN, CDR2 SYDVKM. V shed 1 base and J shed 8 bases, with 5 bases lying between them. The CDR3: CASSLLREKLFF. The DNA for the CDR3 is TGTGCCAGCAGTTTATTAAGGGAAAAACTGTTTTTT. Full variable domain (outside the CDR3, taken from reference TRBV28 and TRBJ1-4): DVKVTQSSRYLVKRTGEKVFLECVQDMDHENMFWYRQDPGLGLRLIYFSYDVKMKEKGDIPEGYSVSREKKERFSLILESASTNQTSMYLCASSLLREKLFFGSGTQLSVL.

At least ten counts were recorded for this clonotype. The V and J genes are TRBV28 and TRBJ2-3, with D uncertain. There are 13 residues in the CDR3. V lost 6 bases, J lost 0 bases, and 7 bases lay in between. The germline V gene encodes CDR1 MDHEN and CDR2 SYDVKM. CDR3 nucleotide sequence: TGTGCCAGCAGGGCACCTAGCACAGATACGCAGTATTTT. Its translation is CASRAPSTDTQYF. Full variable domain (missing parts from reference TRBV28 and TRBJ2-3): DVKVTQSSRYLVKRTGEKVFLECVQDMDHENMFWYRQDPGLGLRLIYFSYDVKMKEKGDIPEGYSVSREKKERFSLILESASTNQTSMYLCASRAPSTDTQYFGPGTRLTVL.

This clonotype was counted between two and nine times. The chain uses TRBV20-1 and TRBJ2-3, with D possibly TRBD2 on 6 matching bases. CDR1 and CDR2 from the germline V gene are DFQATT and SNEGSKA (reference sequence). CDR3 length equals 14 residues. V lost 6 bases, J lost 6 bases, and 19 bases lay in between. This CDR3 reads CSATNREQGDTQYF. In DNA form, the CDR3 reads TGCAGTGCAACGAACCGGGAGCAAGGGGATACGCAGTATTTT.